These 21 T cell receptor beta chains came from one sample sequenced in a study of sequential checkpoint blockade in melanoma. Assay used: immunoSEQ multiplex PCR; TCRdb lists only in-frame clones, some missing. The table has 900 or so clones, approximately 22% seen once; the top ten hold around 15%. Specified treatment: randomized to nivolumab then ipilimumab (arm A) or the reverse (arm B). Sequencing was performed on tumor tissue (inferred from file names), taken from a patient given nivolumab and ipilimumab in sequence. The source of these receptors is a human donor with melanoma.

A few counts support this clone. The chain is built from TRBV6-8 and TRBJ2-7, with a possible D match to TRBD1 (6 bases). CDR3 length: 14 amino acids. V was pared by 6 bases and J by 6 bases, with 18 bases between. Germline lookup yields CDR1 MNHGY and CDR2 SAAAGT. CDR3 residues: CASSLGTLTREQYF. The CDR3 region has the DNA TGTGCCAGCAGCCTCGGGACACTCACCCGCGAGCAGTACTTC.

This clone is termed medium-sized. This rearrangement joins TRBV6-8 to TRBJ2-7; 8 positions match TRBD1. Germline V gives CDR1 MNHGY, CDR2 SAAAGT. The CDR3 spans 12 residues. Trimming took 11 bases from V and 2 from J; bases not matched to a gene: 5. The CDR3 DNA reads as TGTGCCGAGGGGACAGGACCCTACGAGCAGTACTTC. This gives the protein CAEGTGPYEQYF.

The V gene is TRBV19, the J gene TRBJ2-3; D gene unclear. V was clipped by 6 bases and J by 1 base, with 8 bases between them. CDR3 length: 13 residues. The V gene's germline CDR1 is LNHDA and CDR2 SQIVND (reference sequence). CDR3 amino acids: CASRGEGTDTQYF. In DNA, the CDR3 is TGTGCCAGTAGAGGTGAAGGCACAGATACGCAGTATTTT.

This clone was counted only a few times. The chain joins TRBV6-8 to TRBJ2-5, with D unresolved. The CDR3 runs to 12 residues. The germline V gene encodes CDR1 MNHGY and CDR2 SAAAGT. Trimming pared 8 bases from V and 5 bases from J, leaving 12 bases between. In DNA, the CDR3 is TGTGCCAGCGGGCTTGTTGGTGAGACCCAGTACTTC. It specifies CASGLVGETQYF.

This clone has more than one count but fewer than ten. The CDR3 spells CASSYPSSTGGFTPLHF. CDR3 DNA sequence: TGTGCCAGCAGTTATCCTTCATCGACAGGGGGATTTACACCCCTCCACTTT. The chain links TRBV6-8 to TRBJ1-6; 9 bases agree with TRBD1. The CDR3 sequence is 17 residues long. V shed 3 bases and J 11 bases; nucleotides not matched to a gene: 14. CDR1 is MNHGY, CDR2 SAAAGT, per germline.

The J gene is TRBJ2-3, the V gene TRBV6-8, with 7 nucleotides matching TRBD2. This CDR3 is built from 15 residues. Germline V lookup: CDR1 MNHGY, CDR2 SAAAGT. Unmatched junction bases numbered 6, after V lost 6 bases and J lost 0 bases. The CDR3 reads CASSQQAGSTDTQYF. The CDR3 nucleotides are TGTGCCAGCAGCCAACAAGCGGGGAGCACAGATACGCAGTATTTT.

This rearrangement joins TRBV19 to TRBJ1-1, with a tentative D call TRBD1 (5 bases). Per the germline V gene, CDR1 is LNHDA and CDR2 is SQIVND (reference sequence). Trimming stripped 5 bases from V and 6 bases from J, with 19 bases between. The CDR3 is 15 amino acids. CDR3 amino acids: CASSAGTFIFAEAFF. In nucleotides, the CDR3 is TGTGCCAGTAGTGCCGGGACTTTTATTTTCGCTGAAGCTTTCTTT.

The chain joins TRBV11-3 to TRBJ2-7, with 8 nucleotides matching TRBD1. With 4 bases clipped from V and 5 bases from J, the junction kept 13 bases outside the gene matches. The CDR3 covers 16 residues. Germline CDR1 SGHNT, CDR2 YENEEA. The CDR3 sequence is CASSSHRGDRGDEQYF. CDR3 coding DNA: TGTGCCAGCAGCTCCCACCGGGGAGACAGGGGCGACGAGCAGTACTTC. Looking up the rest from reference TRBV11-3 and TRBJ2-7 gives the full variable domain: EAGVVQSPRYKIIEKKQPVAFWCNPISGHNTLYWYLQNLGQGPELLIRYENEEAVDDSQLPKDRFSAERLKGVDSTLKIQPAELGDSAVYLCASSSHRGDRGDEQYFGPGTRLTVT.

This clone was seen a few times. The junction departs from germline at one end; a sequencing error may be responsible. The chain uses TRBV6-8 and TRBJ1-5; D remains unclear. CDR1 and CDR2 from the germline V gene are MNHGY and SAAAGT. CDR3 length equals 12 residues. The CDR3, as DNA: TGTGCCATCAGTTCCGGAGGTCAGCCCCAGCATTTT. Protein product: CAISSGGQPQHF.

This chain links TRBV6-8 with TRBJ2-1; 13 bases match TRBD2. With V trimmed by 5 bases and J by 5 bases, 6 bases remained unmatched. Germline V gives CDR1 MNHGY, CDR2 SAAAGT. This CDR3 comprises 16 residues. CDR3 nucleotide sequence: TGTGCCAGCAGTGCCCGGGGACTAGCGGGGAACAATGAGCAGTTCTTC. This codes for CASSARGLAGNNEQFF.

The J gene is TRBJ2-7, the V gene TRBV10-2; 12 bases map to TRBD1. The germline CDR1 and CDR2 sequences are WSHSY and SAAADI. V trimming: 6 bases; J trimming: 5 bases; junction bases outside the gene matches: 14. This CDR3 comprises 17 residues. Written as DNA, the CDR3 is TGCGCCAGCAGATATCACGGGGGACAGGGGGCTTTAAACGAGCAGTACTTC. Its translation is CASRYHGGQGALNEQYF.

This clone was observed a handful of times. This chain uses TRBV7-7 with TRBJ2-7; 7 bases align to TRBD1. Germline-derived CDR1 and CDR2 are SSHAT and FNYEAQ (reference sequence). This CDR3 contains 15 residues. V was pared by 5 bases and J by 2 bases, with 9 bases of the junction left unmatched. In DNA form, the CDR3 reads TGTGCCAGCAGCCAAACACAGGGGTTGGCCTACGAGCAGTACTTC. It yields the protein CASSQTQGLAYEQYF. Looking up the rest from reference TRBV7-7 and TRBJ2-7 gives the full variable domain: GAGVSQSPRYKVTKRGQDVTLRCDPISSHATLYWYQQALGQGPEFLTYFNYEAQPDKSGLPSDRFSAERPEGSISTLTIQRTEQRDSAMYRCASSQTQGLAYEQYFGPGTRLTVT.

The genes are TRBV29-1 and TRBJ2-7; D remains ambiguous. Between the trimmed V and J ends, which lost 5 bases and 1 base, there was a span of 15 bases. The CDR3 loop spans 14 amino acids. Germline loops: CDR1 SQVTM, CDR2 ANQGSEA. DNA for the CDR3: TGCAGCGTTAAACCGGTGACACCATCCTACGAGCAGTACTTC. Translating it yields CSVKPVTPSYEQYF.

Only a few counts were recorded for this clone. The chain couples TRBV6-8 to TRBJ1-1; D is undetermined. CDR3 length: 14 amino acids. Trimming removed 7 bases from V and 4 bases from J, with 16 bases in between. Germline V CDR1 and CDR2: MNHGY, SAAAGT. CDR3 sequence reads: CASTPQWGPTEAFF. CDR3 bases: TGTGCCAGCACCCCCCAGTGGGGTCCCACTGAAGCTTTCTTT.

This clone has a handful of counts. V and J are TRBV11-3 and TRBJ1-1; the D is unclear. This CDR3 is 15 amino acids long. The germline V gene encodes CDR1 SGHNT and CDR2 YENEEA. Between the trimmed V and J ends, which lost 7 bases and 1 base, there was a span of 16 bases. The CDR3 nucleotides read TGTGCCAGCACCATAGATCACCTCTGGAACACTGAAGCTTTCTTT. Protein: CASTIDHLWNTEAFF. Based on the CDR3 plus reference TRBV11-3 and TRBJ1-1, the full variable domain is EAGVVQSPRYKIIEKKQPVAFWCNPISGHNTLYWYLQNLGQGPELLIRYENEEAVDDSQLPKDRFSAERLKGVDSTLKIQPAELGDSAVYLCASTIDHLWNTEAFFGQGTRLTVV.

The gene calls are TRBV4-1 and TRBJ1-5, with D uncertain. This CDR3 is 15 amino acids long. V lost 6 bases to trimming and J lost 0 bases, with 12 bases between them. The germline V gene has CDR1 MGHRA and CDR2 YSYEKL. The CDR3 nucleotides read TGCGCCAGCAGGCTCTCCTTCTATAGCAATCAGCCCCAGCATTTT. It translates to CASRLSFYSNQPQHF.

The chain joins TRBV10-2 to TRBJ2-3, with 14 bases fitting TRBD2. The ends lost 6 bases at V and 5 bases at J; junction bases unmatched: 10. CDR1 and CDR2 from the germline V gene are WSHSY and SAAADI. This CDR3 has 17 amino acids. The chain's CDR3 is CASSGTSGSPRGDTQYF. The CDR3 DNA follows: TGCGCCAGCAGCGGGACTAGCGGGAGCCCCCGAGGAGATACGCAGTATTTT.

This clone was found a few times. The chain is built from TRBV13 and TRBJ2-7; possible D gene TRBD2, 6 bases. This CDR3 spans 13 amino acids. Germline assignment: CDR1 PRHDT and CDR2 FYEKMQ (reference sequence). The germline V and J ends were trimmed by 0 bases and 3 bases, with 6 bases remaining between them. Written as DNA, the CDR3 is TGTGCCAGCAGCTTAGGCGGGGGCTACGAGCAGTACTTC. It codes for CASSLGGGYEQYF.

This rearrangement joins TRBV28 to TRBJ2-7; no firm D call. Trimming took 3 bases from V and 1 from J, leaving 10 bases between them. Germline loops: CDR1 MDHEN, CDR2 SYDVKM. The CDR3 sequence is 14 residues long. CDR3 in amino acids: CASSLALLSYEQYF. Here the CDR3 DNA reads TGTGCCAGCAGTTTGGCCCTCCTGTCCTACGAGCAGTACTTC.

V usage is TRBV7-4 and J usage is TRBJ1-5, with D hard to call. Germline V lookup: CDR1 SGHVT, CDR2 SQSDAQ. V was clipped by 1 base and J by 0 bases, with 1 base between them. The CDR3 sequence is 13 residues long. In DNA form, the CDR3 reads TGTGCCAGCAGCTTAGATAGCAATCAGCCCCAGCATTTT. Encoded protein: CASSLDSNQPQHF.

This clone was seen a handful of times. This rearrangement joins TRBV28 to TRBJ1-5; TRBD1 agrees at 12 bases. V was clipped by 7 bases and J by 6 bases; unmatched bases: 7. The germline V gene encodes CDR1 MDHEN and CDR2 SYDVKM. This CDR3 has 15 residues. The CDR3 spells CASIQPGQGAQPQHF. CDR3 DNA sequence: TGTGCCAGCATACAACCGGGACAGGGGGCTCAGCCCCAGCATTTT.